The rows below give T cell receptor beta chains drawn from one sample of a study of T cell changes during pregnancy in multiple sclerosis. TCRdb's table, derived via immunoSEQ multiplex PCR, lists solely in-frame clones and lacks some. The sample shows more than 45,000 clones, approximately 90% of them seen only once. Sequenced here: CD4+ T cells from peripheral blood mononuclear cells, sampled after pregnancy. All receptors come from a female donor with multiple sclerosis, enrolled in a pregnancy study. CDR3s include the opening cysteine and the closing phenylalanine or tryptophan. A D gene is named only where the DNA matches it firmly.

CASTPGAEDTQYF	TGTGCCAGCACCCCAGGGGCAGAGGATACGCAGTATTTT	NA	TRBV2	TRBJ2-3
CASSTGTPVYGYTF	TGTGCCAGCAGTACCGGGACACCCGTCTATGGCTACACCTTC	NA	TRBV2	TRBJ1-2
CAISARQGGHEQYF	TGTGCCATCAGTGCTCGACAGGGTGGCCACGAGCAGTACTTC	TRBD1	TRBV10-3	TRBJ2-7
CASSVERNEQFF	TGTGCCAGCAGCGTAGAGAGGAATGAGCAGTTCTTC	NA	TRBV9	TRBJ2-1
CASSGSRENNYGYTF	TGCGCCAGCAGCGGTAGCCGGGAAAATAACTATGGCTACACCTTC	NA	TRBV4-1	TRBJ1-2
CASSLLTGTQPQHF	TGTGCCAGTAGTCTTTTGACAGGGACTCAGCCCCAGCATTTT	TRBD1	TRBV19	TRBJ1-5
CASSIGSGLRETQYF	TGTGCCAGTAGTATTGGGAGCGGGCTGAGGGAGACCCAGTACTTC	NA	TRBV19	TRBJ2-5
CASSSRTGTAPTNEKLFF	TGTGCCAGCAGCTCGAGGACAGGGACGGCGCCAACTAATGAAAAACTGTTTTTT	TRBD1	TRBV11-2	TRBJ1-4
CASSLASSTDTQYF	TGTGCCAGCAGCTTAGCCTCTAGCACAGATACGCAGTATTTT	NA	TRBV7-9	TRBJ2-3
CASSYSHPPGAFEQYF	TGTGCCAGCAGTTACTCGCACCCACCTGGAGCCTTCGAGCAGTACTTC	NA	TRBV6-5	TRBJ2-7
CASSLGGQGARNQPQHF	TGCGCCAGCAGCTTGGGGGGACAGGGGGCTAGGAATCAGCCCCAGCATTTT	TRBD1	TRBV5-1	TRBJ1-5
CASSESGGRPGNQPQHF	TGTGCCAGCAGTGAATCGGGGGGGCGTCCTGGGAATCAGCCCCAGCATTTT	NA	TRBV25-1	TRBJ1-5
CASRTGGAGEKLFF	TGTGCCAGCAGGACAGGGGGCGCAGGCGAAAAACTGTTTTTT	TRBD1	TRBV6-1	TRBJ1-4